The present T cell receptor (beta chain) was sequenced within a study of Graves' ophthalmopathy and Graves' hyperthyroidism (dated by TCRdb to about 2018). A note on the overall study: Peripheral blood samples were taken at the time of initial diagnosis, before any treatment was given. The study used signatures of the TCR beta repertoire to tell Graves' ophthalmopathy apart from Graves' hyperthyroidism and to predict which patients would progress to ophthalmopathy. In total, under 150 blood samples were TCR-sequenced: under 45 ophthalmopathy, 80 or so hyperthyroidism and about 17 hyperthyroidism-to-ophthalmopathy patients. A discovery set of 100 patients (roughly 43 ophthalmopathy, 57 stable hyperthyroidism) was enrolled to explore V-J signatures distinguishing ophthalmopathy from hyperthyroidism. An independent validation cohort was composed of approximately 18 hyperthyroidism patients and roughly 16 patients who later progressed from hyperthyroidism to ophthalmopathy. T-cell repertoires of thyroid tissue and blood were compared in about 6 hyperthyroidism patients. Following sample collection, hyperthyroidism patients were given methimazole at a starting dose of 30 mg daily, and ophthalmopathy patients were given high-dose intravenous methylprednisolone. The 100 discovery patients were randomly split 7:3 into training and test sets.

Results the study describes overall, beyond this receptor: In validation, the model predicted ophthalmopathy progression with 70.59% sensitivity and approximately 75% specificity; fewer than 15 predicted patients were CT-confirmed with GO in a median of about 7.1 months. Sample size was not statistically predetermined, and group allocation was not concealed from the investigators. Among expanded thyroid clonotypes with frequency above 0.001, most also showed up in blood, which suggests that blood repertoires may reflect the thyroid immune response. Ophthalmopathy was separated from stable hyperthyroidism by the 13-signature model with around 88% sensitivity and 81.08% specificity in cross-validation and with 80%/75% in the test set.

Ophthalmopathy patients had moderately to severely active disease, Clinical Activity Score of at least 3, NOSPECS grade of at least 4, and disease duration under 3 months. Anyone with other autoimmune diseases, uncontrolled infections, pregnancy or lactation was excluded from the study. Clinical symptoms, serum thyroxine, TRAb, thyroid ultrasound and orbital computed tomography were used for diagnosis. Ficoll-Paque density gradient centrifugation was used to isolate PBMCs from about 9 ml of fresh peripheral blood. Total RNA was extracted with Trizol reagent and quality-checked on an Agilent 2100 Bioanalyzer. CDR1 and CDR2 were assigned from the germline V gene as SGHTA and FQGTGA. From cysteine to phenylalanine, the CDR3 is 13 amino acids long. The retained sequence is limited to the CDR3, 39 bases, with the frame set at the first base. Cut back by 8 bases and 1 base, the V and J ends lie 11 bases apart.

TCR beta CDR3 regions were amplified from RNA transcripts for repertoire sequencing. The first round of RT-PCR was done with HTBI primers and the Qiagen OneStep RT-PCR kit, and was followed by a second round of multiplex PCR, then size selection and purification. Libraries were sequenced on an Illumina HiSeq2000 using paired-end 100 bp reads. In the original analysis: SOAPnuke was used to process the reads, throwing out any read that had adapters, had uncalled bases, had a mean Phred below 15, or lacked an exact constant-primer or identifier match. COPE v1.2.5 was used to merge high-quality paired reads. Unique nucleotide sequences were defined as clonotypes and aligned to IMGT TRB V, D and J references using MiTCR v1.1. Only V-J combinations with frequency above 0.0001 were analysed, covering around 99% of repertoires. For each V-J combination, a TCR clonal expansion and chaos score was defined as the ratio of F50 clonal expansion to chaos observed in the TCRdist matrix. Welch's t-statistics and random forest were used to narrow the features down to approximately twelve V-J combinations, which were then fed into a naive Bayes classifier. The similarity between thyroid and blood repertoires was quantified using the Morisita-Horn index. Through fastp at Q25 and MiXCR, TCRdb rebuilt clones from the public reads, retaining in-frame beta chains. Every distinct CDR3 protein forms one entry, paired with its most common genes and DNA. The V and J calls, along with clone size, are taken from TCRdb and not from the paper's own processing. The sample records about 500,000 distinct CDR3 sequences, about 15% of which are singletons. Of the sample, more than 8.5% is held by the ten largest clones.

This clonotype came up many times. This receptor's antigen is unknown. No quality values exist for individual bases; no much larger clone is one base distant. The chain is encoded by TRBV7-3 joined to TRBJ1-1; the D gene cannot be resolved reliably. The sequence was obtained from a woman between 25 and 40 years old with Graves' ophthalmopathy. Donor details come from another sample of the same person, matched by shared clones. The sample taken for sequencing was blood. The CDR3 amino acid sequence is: CASRGDTNTEAFF. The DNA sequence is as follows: TGTGCCAGCCGCGGGGATACGAACACTGAAGCTTTCTTT.